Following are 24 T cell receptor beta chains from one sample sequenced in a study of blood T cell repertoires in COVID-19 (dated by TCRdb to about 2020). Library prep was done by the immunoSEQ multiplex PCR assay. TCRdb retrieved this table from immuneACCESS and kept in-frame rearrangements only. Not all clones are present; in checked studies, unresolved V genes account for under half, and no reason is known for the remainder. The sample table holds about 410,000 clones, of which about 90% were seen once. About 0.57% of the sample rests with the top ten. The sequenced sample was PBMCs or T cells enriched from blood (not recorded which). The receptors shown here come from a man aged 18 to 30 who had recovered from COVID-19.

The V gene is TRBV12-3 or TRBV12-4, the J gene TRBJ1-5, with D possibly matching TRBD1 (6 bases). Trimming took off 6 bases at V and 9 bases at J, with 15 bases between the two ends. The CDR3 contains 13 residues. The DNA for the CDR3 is TGTGCCAGCAGCTCTGAGGACAGCCGGCCCCAGCATTTT. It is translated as CASSSEDSRPQHF.

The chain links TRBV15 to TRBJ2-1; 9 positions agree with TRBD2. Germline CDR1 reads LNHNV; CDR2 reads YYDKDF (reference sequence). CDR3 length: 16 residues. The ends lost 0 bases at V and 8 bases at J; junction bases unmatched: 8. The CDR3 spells CATSRDLLAGVDEQFF. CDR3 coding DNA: TGTGCCACCAGCAGAGATCTCTTAGCGGGAGTCGATGAGCAGTTCTTC.

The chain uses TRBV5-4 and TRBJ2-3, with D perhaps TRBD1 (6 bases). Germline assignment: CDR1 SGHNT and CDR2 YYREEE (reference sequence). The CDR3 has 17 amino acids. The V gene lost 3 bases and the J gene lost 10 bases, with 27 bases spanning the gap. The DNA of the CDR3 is TGTGCCAGCAGCTCTAAAGGGGGTCGCGATTCTTTGGGATCGCAGTATTTT. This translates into CASSSKGGRDSLGSQYF.

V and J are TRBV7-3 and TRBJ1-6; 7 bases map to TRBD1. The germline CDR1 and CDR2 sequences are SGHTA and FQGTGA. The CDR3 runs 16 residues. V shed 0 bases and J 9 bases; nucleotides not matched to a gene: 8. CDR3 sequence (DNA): TGTGCCAGCAGCTTAACGGGACAGCTCCATGGTTCACCCCTCCACTTT. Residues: CASSLTGQLHGSPLHF.

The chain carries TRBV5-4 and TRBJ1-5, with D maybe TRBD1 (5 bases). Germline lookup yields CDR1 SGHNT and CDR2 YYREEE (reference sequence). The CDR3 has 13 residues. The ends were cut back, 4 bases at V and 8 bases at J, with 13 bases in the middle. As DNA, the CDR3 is TGTGCCAGCAGCCCCGTGGGGGGGAAGCCCCAGCATTTT. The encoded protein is CASSPVGGKPQHF.

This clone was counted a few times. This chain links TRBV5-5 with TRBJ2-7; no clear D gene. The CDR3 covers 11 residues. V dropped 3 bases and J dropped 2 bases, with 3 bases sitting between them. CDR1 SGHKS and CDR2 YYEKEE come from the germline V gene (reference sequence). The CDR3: CASSYTYEQYF. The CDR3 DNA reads TGTGCCAGCAGCTATACCTACGAGCAGTACTTC.

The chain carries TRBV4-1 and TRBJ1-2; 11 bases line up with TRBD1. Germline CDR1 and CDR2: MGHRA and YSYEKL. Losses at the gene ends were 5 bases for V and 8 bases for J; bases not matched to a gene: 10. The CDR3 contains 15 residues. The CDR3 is CASSSPGQGVWGYTF. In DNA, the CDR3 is TGCGCCAGCAGCTCTCCGGGACAGGGGGTTTGGGGCTACACCTTC.

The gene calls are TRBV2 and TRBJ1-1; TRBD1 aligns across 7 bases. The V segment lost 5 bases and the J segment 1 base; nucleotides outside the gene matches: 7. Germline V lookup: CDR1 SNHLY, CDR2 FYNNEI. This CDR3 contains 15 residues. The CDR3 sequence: CASSIWDSGNTEAFF. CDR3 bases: TGTGCCAGCAGTATCTGGGACAGCGGGAACACTGAAGCTTTCTTT.

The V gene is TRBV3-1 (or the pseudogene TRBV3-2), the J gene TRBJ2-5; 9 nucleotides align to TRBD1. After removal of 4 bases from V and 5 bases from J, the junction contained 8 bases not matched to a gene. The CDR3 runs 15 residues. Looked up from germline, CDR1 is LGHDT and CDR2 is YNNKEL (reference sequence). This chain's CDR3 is CASSRGQGQWETQYF. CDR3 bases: TGTGCCAGCAGCCGGGGACAGGGCCAGTGGGAGACCCAGTACTTC.

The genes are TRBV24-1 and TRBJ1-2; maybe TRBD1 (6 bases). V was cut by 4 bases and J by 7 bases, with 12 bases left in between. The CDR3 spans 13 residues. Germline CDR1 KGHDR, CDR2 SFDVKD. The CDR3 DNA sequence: TGTGCCACCAGTGAGGGGGCGAGGTTTGGCTACACCTTC. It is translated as CATSEGARFGYTF.

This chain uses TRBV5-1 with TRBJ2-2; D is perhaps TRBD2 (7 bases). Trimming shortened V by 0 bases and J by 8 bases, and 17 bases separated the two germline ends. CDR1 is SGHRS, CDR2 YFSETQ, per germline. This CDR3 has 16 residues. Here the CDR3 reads CASSLGLAGASGELFF. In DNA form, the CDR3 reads TGCGCCAGCAGCTTGGGACTCGCGGGGGCGTCGGGGGAGCTGTTTTTT.

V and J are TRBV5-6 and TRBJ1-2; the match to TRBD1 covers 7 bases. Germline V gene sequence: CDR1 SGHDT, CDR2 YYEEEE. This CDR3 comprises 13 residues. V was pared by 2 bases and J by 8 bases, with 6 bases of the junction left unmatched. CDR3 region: CASSFLADRGYTF. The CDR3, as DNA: TGTGCCAGCAGCTTTTTAGCGGACAGGGGCTACACCTTC.

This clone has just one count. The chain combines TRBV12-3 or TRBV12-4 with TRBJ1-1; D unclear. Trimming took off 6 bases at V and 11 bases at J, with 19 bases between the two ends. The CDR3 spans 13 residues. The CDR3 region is CASSPPGPGWAFF. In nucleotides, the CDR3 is TGTGCCAGCAGCCCTCCTGGGCCCGGATGGGCTTTCTTT.

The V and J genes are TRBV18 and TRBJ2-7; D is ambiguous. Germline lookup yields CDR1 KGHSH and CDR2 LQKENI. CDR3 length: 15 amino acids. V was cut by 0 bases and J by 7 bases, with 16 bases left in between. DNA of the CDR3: TGTGCCAGCTCACCACCAAATCCCAGCACTAATGAGCAGTACTTC. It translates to CASSPPNPSTNEQYF. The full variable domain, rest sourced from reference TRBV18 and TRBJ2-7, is NAGVMQNPRHLVRRRGQEARLRCSPMKGHSHVYWYRQLPEEGLKFMVYLQKENIIDESGMPKERFSAEFPKEGPSILRIQQVVRGDSAAYFCASSPPNPSTNEQYFGPGTRLTVT.

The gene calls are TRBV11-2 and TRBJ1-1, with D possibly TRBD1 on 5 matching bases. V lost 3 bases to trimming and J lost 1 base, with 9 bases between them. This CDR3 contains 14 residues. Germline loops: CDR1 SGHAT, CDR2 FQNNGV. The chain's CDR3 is CASSFTTENTEAFF. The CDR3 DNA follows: TGTGCCAGCAGCTTTACGACAGAGAACACTGAAGCTTTCTTT.

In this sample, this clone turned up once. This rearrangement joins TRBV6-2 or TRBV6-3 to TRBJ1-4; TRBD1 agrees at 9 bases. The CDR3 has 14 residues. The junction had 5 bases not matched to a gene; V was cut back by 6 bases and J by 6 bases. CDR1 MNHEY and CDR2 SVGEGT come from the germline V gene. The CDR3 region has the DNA TGTGCCAGCAGCACAGGGGGCTGGGATGAAAAACTGTTTTTT. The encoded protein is CASSTGGWDEKLFF.

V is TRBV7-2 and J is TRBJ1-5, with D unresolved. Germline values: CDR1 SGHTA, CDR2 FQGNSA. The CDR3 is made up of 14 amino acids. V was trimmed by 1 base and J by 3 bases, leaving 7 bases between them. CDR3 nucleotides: TGTGCCAGCAGCTTAGTGGGCGCCAATCAGCCCCAGCATTTT. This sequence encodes CASSLVGANQPQHF.

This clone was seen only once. The DNA for the CDR3 is TGTGCCAGCAGCCAGCTAGCGGGAGCTTACAATGAGCAGTTCTTC. It yields the protein CASSQLAGAYNEQFF. The chain joins TRBV5-4 to TRBJ2-1, with 10 bases lining up with TRBD2. Unmatched junction bases numbered 5, after V lost 4 bases and J lost 4 bases. The length of the CDR3 is 15 residues. CDR1 is SGHNT and CDR2 is YYREEE in the germline V gene (reference sequence).

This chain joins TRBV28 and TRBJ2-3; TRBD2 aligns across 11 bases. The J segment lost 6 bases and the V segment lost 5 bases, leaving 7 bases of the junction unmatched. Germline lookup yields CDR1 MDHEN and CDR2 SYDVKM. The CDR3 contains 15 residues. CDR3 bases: TGTGCCAGCAGTGTGACTAGCGGGATCGGCGATACGCAGTATTTT. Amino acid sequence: CASSVTSGIGDTQYF. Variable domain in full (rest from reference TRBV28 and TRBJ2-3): DVKVTQSSRYLVKRTGEKVFLECVQDMDHENMFWYRQDPGLGLRLIYFSYDVKMKEKGDIPEGYSVSREKKERFSLILESASTNQTSMYLCASSVTSGIGDTQYFGPGTRLTVL.

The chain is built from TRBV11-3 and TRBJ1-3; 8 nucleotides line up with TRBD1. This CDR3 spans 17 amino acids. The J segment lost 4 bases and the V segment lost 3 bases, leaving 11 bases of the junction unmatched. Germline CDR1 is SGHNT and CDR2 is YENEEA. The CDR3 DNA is TGTGCCAGCAGCTTTGGAGGTTTTTCAGGGGGCGGAAACACCATATATTTT. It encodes CASSFGGFSGGGNTIYF.

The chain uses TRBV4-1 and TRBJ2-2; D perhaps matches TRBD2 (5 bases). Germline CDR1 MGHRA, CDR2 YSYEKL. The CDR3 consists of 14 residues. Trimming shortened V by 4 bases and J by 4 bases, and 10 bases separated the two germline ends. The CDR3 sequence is CASSRGFGTGELFF. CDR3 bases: TGCGCCAGCAGCCGAGGGTTTGGCACCGGGGAGCTGTTTTTT.

Here the CDR3 DNA reads TGTGCCAGCAGCTTACTTTCCCCCAAGAGCGCCTCCTACGAGCAGTACTTC. As protein: CASSLLSPKSASYEQYF. This chain links TRBV7-6 with TRBJ2-7, with D uncertain. The CDR3 runs 17 residues. The germline CDR1 and CDR2 sequences are SGHVS and FNYEAQ. V was clipped by 2 bases and J by 0 bases, with 17 bases between them.

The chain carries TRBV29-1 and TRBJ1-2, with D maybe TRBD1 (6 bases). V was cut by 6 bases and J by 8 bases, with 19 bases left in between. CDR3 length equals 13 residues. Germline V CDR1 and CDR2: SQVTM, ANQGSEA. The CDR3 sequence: CSVATTGWEGYTF. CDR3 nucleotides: TGCAGCGTAGCAACGACAGGCTGGGAAGGCTACACCTTC.

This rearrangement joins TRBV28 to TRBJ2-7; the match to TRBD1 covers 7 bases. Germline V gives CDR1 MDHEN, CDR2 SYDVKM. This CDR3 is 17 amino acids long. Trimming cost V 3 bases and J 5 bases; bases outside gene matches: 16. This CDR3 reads CASSFFRFDRVKNEQYF. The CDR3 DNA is TGTGCCAGCAGTTTTTTTCGTTTCGACAGGGTAAAAAACGAGCAGTACTTC.